These 8 T cell receptor beta chains were all obtained from the same sample, sequenced in a study of blood T cell repertoires in COVID-19. Data came from immunoSEQ multiplex PCR; TCRdb stores just in-frame clones and leaves some out. Among 90,000 to 100,000 clones listed, around 85% were seen once. The material sequenced was peripheral blood. These receptors all come from a woman in her sixties or seventies with COVID-19, enrolled during active disease.

This clone has just one count. The rearrangement joins TRBV20-1 to TRBJ1-5; D is perhaps TRBD1 (5 bases). V lost 3 bases to trimming and J lost 6 bases, with 15 bases between them. Germline CDR1 reads DFQATT; CDR2 reads SNEGSKA (reference sequence). The CDR3 has 14 amino acids. CDR3 sequence (DNA): TGCAGTGCTAGTCTTGGGGGGGTAGGTCAGCCCCAGCATTTT. Translation: CSASLGGVGQPQHF.

J is TRBJ2-7 and V is TRBV19, with a tentative D call TRBD1 (6 bases). CDR3 length equals 15 residues. The V end lost 5 bases, the J end lost 0 bases, and 14 bases lay between the germline ends. In germline, CDR1 is LNHDA, CDR2 SQIVND (reference sequence). CDR3 sequence reads: CASSPSRTASYEQYF. The DNA of the CDR3 is TGTGCCAGTAGTCCCTCTAGGACAGCCTCCTACGAGCAGTACTTC.

The chain uses TRBV6-4 and TRBJ2-2, with TRBD1 matching over 9 bases. J lost 4 bases, V lost 6 bases, and 6 bases had no gene match. CDR1 is MRHNA and CDR2 is SNTAGT in the germline V gene. There are 15 residues in the CDR3. The CDR3 sequence: CASSSLDRGTGELFF. The CDR3 DNA follows: TGTGCCAGCAGCTCCCTGGACAGGGGCACCGGGGAGCTGTTTTTT.

This rearrangement joins TRBV3-1 (or the pseudogene TRBV3-2) to TRBJ1-4; TRBD1 matches 7 bases. Germline CDR1 LGHDT, CDR2 YNNKEL (reference sequence). The CDR3 covers 15 residues. V lost 0 bases and J lost 5; bases outside the gene matches: 3. CDR3 residues: CASSQEKGANEKLFF. As DNA, the CDR3 is TGTGCCAGCAGCCAAGAAAAGGGGGCGAATGAAAAACTGTTTTTT.

The CDR3 bases are TGTGCCACCCGACTAGACCTCCGGGACAGGGTTCATGGCTACACCTTC. Translating it yields CATRLDLRDRVHGYTF. This sequence joins TRBV28 and TRBJ1-2, with 9 bases that match TRBD1. The CDR3 covers 16 residues. CDR1 and CDR2 (germline): MDHEN, SYDVKM. The J segment lost 6 bases and the V segment lost 10 bases, leaving 18 bases of the junction unmatched.

The chain joins TRBV19 to TRBJ2-5; D uncertain. The CDR3 is 16 amino acids. Germline V CDR1 and CDR2: LNHDA, SQIVND (reference sequence). The V end lost 0 bases, the J end lost 4 bases, and 15 bases lay between the germline ends. The CDR3 DNA reads TGTGCCAGTAGTATAGATTCGAGCCCCTCCCCAGAGACCCAGTACTTC. Translated, it gives CASSIDSSPSPETQYF.

The chain links TRBV6-5 to TRBJ1-5; possibly TRBD1 for D (5 bases). The germline V gene has CDR1 MNHEY and CDR2 SVGAGI. The V and J ends lost 6 bases and 4 bases respectively, with 10 bases between them. The CDR3 is 13 amino acids. The CDR3 DNA is TGTGCCAGCAGGACAGCTACAAATCAGCCCCAGCATTTT. Residues: CASRTATNQPQHF.

The CDR3 DNA follows: TGTGCCATCAGTGACACTAGCGAGCAGTTCTTC. Translated, it gives CAISDTSEQFF. This chain uses TRBV10-3 with TRBJ2-1; tentative D call: TRBD2 (6 bases). Trimming took off 3 bases at V and 10 bases at J, with 7 bases between the two ends. The CDR3 is 11 amino acids. CDR1 and CDR2 from the germline V gene are ENHRY and SYGVKD.